This is a list of T cell receptor beta chains from one sample in a study of T-cell reconstitution after alpha-beta-depleted transplantation in children. One entry per CDR3 protein results from TCRdb running MiXCR on the PCR reads. The top ten clones hold approximately 5% of a sample with some 830,000 distinct CDR3 sequences, roughly 15% of them seen once. Sequencing used PBMCs, mostly from graft donor cells, obtained 360 days after TCRalphabeta/CD19-depleted stem cell transplant. The receptors were sampled from a male patient aged 10 to 17 who had a stem cell transplant for acute lymphoblastic leukemia, so the T cells may come from the graft donor. The CDR3 runs from the conserved cysteine through the conserved F or W. The D gene is left open where the match is weak. Clone size is shown for a subset of rows, as once, few, many or a class of expanded clone.

TRBV20-1	NA	13	few	TRBJ2-4	TGCAGTGCCAGGCGGGGAAGCAAAAACATTCAGTACTTC	CSARRGSKNIQYF
TRBV9	TRBD2	14	few	TRBJ2-1	TGTGCCAGCAGCGTATGGGGGGGACACAATGAGCAGTTCTTC	CASSVWGGHNEQFF
TRBV5-1	TRBD2	14	NA	TRBJ2-5	TGCGCCAGCAACAGCGGGAGGACTCAAGAGACCCAGTACTTC	CASNSGRTQETQYF
TRBV7-2	TRBD2	16	many	TRBJ2-2	TGTGCCAGCAGCCAAGGTCTAGCGGGAGCGGGCGGGGAGCTGTTTTTT	CASSQGLAGAGGELFF
TRBV18	NA	15	few	TRBJ2-2	TGTGCCAGCTCAATATCTAGGGGGACCACCGGGGAGCTGTTTTTT	CASSISRGTTGELFF
TRBV5-1	NA	15	NA	TRBJ1-1	TGCGCCAGCAGCTTGTCCGTCGGGGGCTACACTGAAGCTTTCTTT	CASSLSVGGYTEAFF
TRBV19	NA	13	many	TRBJ2-2	TGTGCCAGTAGTATAGCGCTGACCGGGGAGCTGTTTTTT	CASSIALTGELFF
TRBV20-1	NA	12	few	TRBJ2-7	TGCAGTGCAACGGAAGGAACCTACGAGCAGTACTTC	CSATEGTYEQYF
TRBV27	NA	14	few	TRBJ1-5	TGTGCCAGCAGTTTCCAGGGAAGGGGTCAGCCCCAGCATTTT	CASSFQGRGQPQHF
TRBV7-9	TRBD2	19	few	TRBJ2-2	TGTGCCAGCAGTTTCTATGAGGGACTAGCGGGAGCGAACACCGGGGAGCTGTTTTTT	CASSFYEGLAGANTGELFF
TRBV12-3/TRBV12-4	TRBD1	14	few	TRBJ2-5	TGTGCCAGCAGACTAATAGGGGGCCCAAGGACCCAGTACTTC	CASRLIGGPRTQYF
TRBV5-1	NA	16	few	TRBJ1-2	TGCGCCAGCAGCTTGGCTCTTGGGCAGGGCCCCTCTGGCTACACCTTC	CASSLALGQGPSGYTF
TRBV5-1	TRBD2	18	NA	TRBJ2-5	TGCGCCAGCAGCGGGGACACGGGACTAGCGGGAGTTGGAGAGACCCAGTACTTC	CASSGDTGLAGVGETQYF
TRBV5-1	NA	15	NA	TRBJ1-5	TGCGCCAGCAGCTCGACGGCAGGGGGCAATCAGCCCCAGCATTTT	CASSSTAGGNQPQHF
TRBV5-1	NA	14	few	TRBJ2-5	TGCGCCAGCAGCTGGAAGACCGACCAAGAGACCCAGTACTTC	CASSWKTDQETQYF
TRBV12-3/TRBV12-4	NA	12	few	TRBJ2-7	TGTGCCAGCAGTCGGACGTCCCGCGAGCAGTACTTC	CASSRTSREQYF
TRBV2	NA	14	few	TRBJ2-2	TGTGCCAGCAACCAGGGGCTGGGCCAGGGGGAGCTGTTTTTT	CASNQGLGQGELFF
TRBV4-1	TRBD1	18	NA	TRBJ2-4	TGCGCCAGCAGCCGAATCGATCCGGGACAGGGGGGCAAAAACATTCAGTACTTC	CASSRIDPGQGGKNIQYF
TRBV4-1	NA	16	few	TRBJ1-2	TGCGCCAGCAGCCAAGATAGTTCGGTTATTGCCTATGGCTACACCTTC	CASSQDSSVIAYGYTF
TRBV7-9	NA	15	NA	TRBJ2-5	TGTGCCAGCAGCGCCCATTCGGGGGTCAAAGAGACCCAGTACTTC	CASSAHSGVKETQYF
TRBV7-9	NA	15	few	TRBJ2-1	TGTGCCAGCAGCACCCAATACCAGGGGCACGATGAGCAGTTCTTC	CASSTQYQGHDEQFF
TRBV2	NA	13	NA	TRBJ2-3	TGTGCCAGCAGTTGGTTCCCCCCAGATACGCAGTATTTT	CASSWFPPDTQYF
TRBV5-1	NA	16	NA	TRBJ2-3	TGCGCCAGCAGCTTGAAAAGGCCTAGTTGTCCAGATACGCAGTATTTT	CASSLKRPSCPDTQYF
TRBV11-1	NA	13	many	TRBJ2-7	TGTGCCAGCAGCTTGACCCCCGCAGCCGAGCAGTACTTC	CASSLTPAAEQYF
TRBV12-3/TRBV12-4	TRBD1	15	NA	TRBJ2-7	TGTGCCAGCAGTACCCCTGACAGGGGGGAATACGAGCAGTACTTC	CASSTPDRGEYEQYF
TRBV5-1	TRBD1	13	NA	TRBJ1-6	TGCGCCAGCACCTTGGATGGCAGGGGGTCCCTCCACTTT	CASTLDGRGSLHF
TRBV5-1	TRBD1	15	NA	TRBJ2-1	TGCGCCAGCAGGTCCGGGACAGGGGACATCAATGAGCAGTTCTTC	CASRSGTGDINEQFF
TRBV10-3	NA	15	NA	TRBJ2-1	TGTGCCATCAGTGAGTCGGGGGAGGCCTACAATGAGCAGTTCTTC	CAISESGEAYNEQFF
TRBV29-1	TRBD2	15	NA	TRBJ2-1	TGCAGCGTTGAAGGGACTAGCGGGAGGAGGGATGAGCAGTTCTTC	CSVEGTSGRRDEQFF
TRBV5-1	NA	14	NA	TRBJ2-7	TGCGCCAGCAGCTTGGGGCAGCAATCCTACGAGCAGTACTTC	CASSLGQQSYEQYF
TRBV20-1	TRBD1	14	NA	TRBJ1-2	TGCAGTGCTGAATCCCCAGGGGGCGCGCGGGGCTACACCTTC	CSAESPGGARGYTF
TRBV21-1	NA	17	NA	TRBJ2-7	TGTGCCAGCAGCAAAGACCTGGGGGGGAAGGGTACCTACGAGCAGTACTTC	CASSKDLGGKGTYEQYF
TRBV20-1	TRBD2	14	few	TRBJ2-7	TGCAGTGCCCCGGGGGAGCTAGCGGCCTACGAGCAGTACTTC	CSAPGELAAYEQYF
TRBV4-2	NA	15	few	TRBJ1-1	TGTGCCAGCAGCCAAGTTCCGGGGGTGAACACTGAAGCTTTCTTT	CASSQVPGVNTEAFF
TRBV24-1	NA	14	NA	TRBJ1-5	TGTGCCACCTCAGGGGTCCAGGGAGGTACGTCCCAGCATTTT	CATSGVQGGTSQHF
TRBV12-3/TRBV12-4	TRBD1	13	many	TRBJ2-5	TGTGCCAGCAGTACGGACAGGGCGGAGACCCAGTACTTC	CASSTDRAETQYF
TRBV9	TRBD2	16	few	TRBJ2-7	TGTGCCAGCAGCCTCATTGTCGGGACTAGCAAAGACGAGCAGTACTTC	CASSLIVGTSKDEQYF
TRBV12-3/TRBV12-4	NA	14	few	TRBJ2-3	TGTGCCAGCAGTTCTCCTGCGGAAACAGATACGCAGTATTTT	CASSSPAETDTQYF
TRBV12-3/TRBV12-4	NA	15	NA	TRBJ2-7	TGTGCCAGCAGTCGCCATCCAGCCGGCTCCTACGAGCAGTACTTC	CASSRHPAGSYEQYF
TRBV11-2	NA	14	NA	TRBJ2-2	TGTGCCAGCAGGTCGGTCGCAGGAACCGGGGAGCTGTTTTTT	CASRSVAGTGELFF
TRBV20-1	NA	15	NA	TRBJ2-5	TGCAGTGCTAGTCGTCGCAGGTCTCCCCAAGAGACCCAGTACTTC	CSASRRRSPQETQYF
TRBV7-9	NA	14	many	TRBJ1-5	TGTGCCAGCAGCCTAGGGCCCCAGGGTCAGCCCCAGCATTTT	CASSLGPQGQPQHF
TRBV9	TRBD1	18	many	TRBJ2-6	TGTGCCAGCAGCGAACAGGGGGGATTTAGCTCTGGGGCCAACGTCCTGACTTTC	CASSEQGGFSSGANVLTF
TRBV20-1	NA	15	few	TRBJ2-1	TGCAGTACTAAAGAATCCGGTGGGCCATACAATGAGCAGTTCTTC	CSTKESGGPYNEQFF
TRBV4-1	TRBD2	15	many	TRBJ2-7	TGCGCCAGCAGCCAAGATATGGGGGAGGGCCACGAGCAGTACTTC	CASSQDMGEGHEQYF
TRBV27	NA	14	NA	TRBJ2-1	TGTGCCAGCAGTTTCGGTGGTGGGCCGTCGCTGCAGTTCTTC	CASSFGGGPSLQFF
TRBV10-2	TRBD2	15	many	TRBJ2-7	TGCGCCAGCAGTGAGGCAGCGGGGCTCTCCTACGAGCAGTACTTC	CASSEAAGLSYEQYF
TRBV29-1	NA	12	many	TRBJ1-5	TGCAGCGTTGCAGGGGGCAATCAGCCCCAGCATTTT	CSVAGGNQPQHF
TRBV7-5	NA	18	few	TRBJ2-1	NA	CISVSEATGTSESVEQFF
TRBV11-3	NA	16	NA	TRBJ2-2	TGTGCCAGCAGTCTTGACAGATACGAGAACACCGGGGAGCTGTTTTTT	CASSLDRYENTGELFF
TRBV14	NA	14	few	TRBJ2-1	TGTGCCAGCAGCCAGTTAGCGAGGGACAATGAGCAGTTCTTC	CASSQLARDNEQFF